This T cell receptor (beta chain) stems from a study of CXCR3-negative and CXCR3-positive naive CD8 T cells. This CDR3 contains 16 residues. Germline assignment: CDR1 SQVTM and CDR2 ANQGSEA. UMI-labeled TRB cDNA libraries were prepared by 5' RACE. TCRdb derives one entry per CDR3 protein from the 5' RACE reads, leaving out DNA. The sample's table shows fewer than 50,000 distinct CDR3 sequences. Sequenced material: naive CXCR3- CD8+ T cells from blood. Subset given: CD45RO-CCR7+CD27+CD95- naive CD8+ T cells lacking CXCR3 (TNR3-). The chain couples TRBV29-1 to TRBJ2-7; TCRdb's D call of TRBD2 is untestable without DNA. The TCR was taken from a human donor in good health. Some clones in this sample may be carry-over from other donors' samples. CDR3 residues: CSVDSGLAGGSYEQYF.